This TCR beta chain is from a study of blood T cell repertoires in COVID-19. Trimming removed 0 bases from V and 0 bases from J, with 9 bases in between. The CDR3 loop spans 15 amino acids. Germline V gene sequence: CDR1 SGHRS, CDR2 YFSETQ. Generated by immunoSEQ multiplex PCR, the TCRdb table keeps only in-frame clones and is missing some. The sample carries 100,000 to 150,000 clones, approximately 82% recorded once. The sequenced material came from peripheral blood. The origin of this receptor is a man in his 60s with acute or convalescent COVID-19. The gene calls are TRBV5-1 and TRBJ1-2; D gene ambiguous. In nucleotides, the CDR3 is TGCGCCAGCAGCTTGGAAAGCTTAGCTAACTATGGCTACACCTTC. It is translated as CASSLESLANYGYTF.